The 19 T cell receptor beta chains listed next were all sequenced from one sample in a study of T cell repertoires in cytomegalovirus infection. TCRdb independently ran MiXCR on the reads; one entry per CDR3 protein. The data contain more than 200,000 distinct CDR3 sequences, approximately 9% of them singletons. Sequencing input: PBMCs. Source of these receptors: a human donor in good health (CMV status not recorded). Some clones in this sample may be carry-over from other donors' samples.

This chain uses TRBV30 with TRBJ2-3; TRBD1 is a possible D gene (6 bases). This CDR3 is built from 13 residues. Germline V gene sequence: CDR1 GTSNPN, CDR2 SVGIG (reference sequence). Trimming removed 3 bases from V and 2 bases from J, with 9 bases in between. CDR3 sequence (DNA): TGTGCCTGGAGAACAGGGACCACAGATACGCAGTATTTT. Translating gives CAWRTGTTDTQYF.

This clonotype has a count of ten or more. The J gene is TRBJ1-2, the V gene TRBV7-6, with D perhaps TRBD1 (6 bases). Trimming stripped 4 bases from V and 4 bases from J, with 13 bases between. Germline-derived CDR1 and CDR2 are SGHVS and FNYEAQ. The CDR3 has 14 residues. The CDR3, as DNA: TGTGCCAGCAGCTCCCTTGGAGGGGGCTATGGCTACACCTTC. This encodes CASSSLGGGYGYTF.

This clonotype showed up many times. The CDR3 region has the DNA TGTGCCAGCAGGTCGAGCGGGGGGTTCCAAGAGACCCAGTACTTC. It codes for CASRSSGGFQETQYF. The gene calls are TRBV7-2 and TRBJ2-5; TRBD2 matches 9 bases. Germline trimming cut 6 bases from V and 1 base from J; bases unmatched to any gene: 6. This CDR3 region has 15 residues. Germline V lookup: CDR1 SGHTA, CDR2 FQGNSA.

V usage is TRBV18 and J usage is TRBJ1-1; D is uncertain. The CDR3 totals 15 residues. CDR1 is KGHSH and CDR2 is LQKENI in the germline V gene. V dropped 3 bases and J dropped 5 bases, with 16 bases sitting between them. The CDR3 loop is CASSPSGTAGTEAFF. DNA for the CDR3: TGTGCCAGCTCACCCAGTGGCACTGCGGGTACTGAAGCTTTCTTT.

The chain uses TRBV19 and TRBJ2-2, with D uncertain. The V gene lost 7 bases and the J gene lost 1 base, with 10 bases spanning the gap. CDR3 length equals 14 residues. Germline V CDR1 and CDR2: LNHDA, SQIVND (reference sequence). In DNA, the CDR3 is TGTGCCAGTATCGAGAGGTTGAACACCGGGGAGCTGTTTTTT. The encoded protein is CASIERLNTGELFF.

This clonotype was detected many times. The chain links TRBV7-2 to TRBJ2-4; D could derive from TRBD1 or TRBD2 (6 bases each). This CDR3 is 13 amino acids long. Germline CDR1 SGHTA, CDR2 FQGNSA. The ends were cut back, 6 bases at V and 6 bases at J, with 12 bases in the middle. CDR3: CASRPGAGNIQYF. The CDR3 coding sequence is TGTGCCAGCAGACCGGGGGCGGGAAACATTCAGTACTTC.

This clonotype has ten or more counts. The chain recombines TRBV7-2 with TRBJ2-1; no definite D call. Germline CDR1 reads SGHTA; CDR2 reads FQGNSA. V was clipped by 5 bases and J by 1 base, with 15 bases between them. The CDR3 covers 16 residues. The CDR3 DNA is TGTGCCAGCAGCCGTCGCCATCAGGCGTCCTACAATGAGCAGTTCTTC. Protein: CASSRRHQASYNEQFF.

This clonotype was counted ten times or more. V usage is TRBV7-2 and J usage is TRBJ2-1, with TRBD1 matching over 8 bases. V gave up 5 bases and J gave up 8 bases; unmatched junction bases: 11. Germline CDR1 reads SGHTA; CDR2 reads FQGNSA. The CDR3 loop spans 15 amino acids. Written as DNA, the CDR3 is TGTGCCAGCAGCCTCCTTGGGCAGGGGGCGCATGAGCAGTTCTTC. Its protein product is CASSLLGQGAHEQFF. The whole variable domain, remainder taken from reference TRBV7-2 and TRBJ2-1, is GAGVSQSPSNKVTEKGKDVELRCDPISGHTALYWYRQSLGQGLEFLIYFQGNSAPDKSGLPSDRFSAERTGGSVSTLTIQRTQQEDSAVYLCASSLLGQGAHEQFFGPGTRLTVL.

This clonotype was detected only a few times. This sequence joins TRBV6-2 or TRBV6-3 and TRBJ2-7; 7 nucleotides align to TRBD1. After removal of 4 bases from V and 2 bases from J, the junction contained 8 bases not matched to a gene. The CDR3 is made up of 15 amino acids. Germline CDR1 MNHEY, CDR2 SVGEGT. The CDR3 DNA follows: TGTGCCAGCAGTTCCCGTAGGGACAGAACCTACGAGCAGTACTTC. Translating it yields CASSSRRDRTYEQYF.

This clonotype was picked up many times. This chain links TRBV10-2 with TRBJ1-5; D is uncertain. The CDR3 is made up of 13 amino acids. Germline V gene sequence: CDR1 WSHSY, CDR2 SAAADI. V lost 2 bases and J lost 2, with 4 bases in between. CDR3 sequence reads: CASSETGNQPQHF. DNA for the CDR3: TGCGCCAGCAGTGAGACGGGCAATCAGCCCCAGCATTTT.

This clonotype was found many times. The chain combines TRBV5-1 with TRBJ1-3; D possibly corresponds to TRBD1 (5 bases). V was cut by 7 bases and J by 4 bases, with 18 bases left in between. Per the germline V gene, CDR1 is SGHRS and CDR2 is YFSETQ. CDR3 length: 15 residues. CDR3 nucleotides: TGCGCCAGCCCGAACCCGGGGCGCAGGGGAAACACCATATATTTT. Protein: CASPNPGRRGNTIYF.

This clonotype was found many times. This chain links TRBV7-3 with TRBJ2-4; D remains ambiguous. Per the germline V gene, CDR1 is SGHTA and CDR2 is FQGTGA. The CDR3 consists of 13 residues. V lost 4 bases and J 7 bases, leaving 11 bases between the germline ends. The CDR3 is CASSSTAGNIQYF. The CDR3 bases are TGTGCCAGCAGCTCTACCGCTGGTAACATTCAGTACTTC. The full variable domain, in which reference TRBV7-3 and TRBJ2-4 provide the parts outside the CDR3, is GAGVSQTPSNKVTEKGKYVELRCDPISGHTALYWYRQSLGQGPEFLIYFQGTGAADDSGLPNDRFFAVRPEGSVSTLKIQRTERGDSAVYLCASSSTAGNIQYFGAGTRLSVL.

The gene calls are TRBV6-2 or TRBV6-3 and TRBJ2-7; TRBD2 aligns across 16 bases. The CDR3 is made up of 20 amino acids. Germline V gene sequence: CDR1 MNHEY, CDR2 SVGEGT. J lost 3 bases, V lost 5 bases, and 16 bases had no gene match. CDR3 protein: CASSTGLAGGPRYRNYEQYF. The CDR3 DNA reads as TGTGCCAGCAGTACGGGACTAGCGGGAGGGCCCCGCTATCGAAACTACGAGCAGTACTTC.

This clonotype has a count of ten or more. V is TRBV12-3 or TRBV12-4 and J is TRBJ2-1; the D gene is possibly TRBD2 (5 bases). Trimming cost V 7 bases and J 0 bases, with 7 bases left between them. This CDR3 contains 13 residues. CDR3 coding DNA: TGTGCCAGCAATAGCGACTCCTACAATGAGCAGTTCTTC. As protein: CASNSDSYNEQFF.

In its sample, this clonotype was seen once. This chain connects TRBV7-9 to TRBJ1-3, with D possibly TRBD1 on 5 matching bases. The CDR3 is 16 amino acids. From germline, CDR1 is SEHNR and CDR2 FQNEAQ (reference sequence). Trimming left V 4 bases short and J 0 bases short, with 13 bases between. CDR3 sequence: CASSWQQEYSGNTIYF. In DNA form, the CDR3 reads TGTGCCAGCAGCTGGCAACAGGAGTACTCTGGAAACACCATATATTTT.

This chain uses TRBV20-1 with TRBJ2-3, with 7 bases lining up with TRBD1. Germline lookup yields CDR1 DFQATT and CDR2 SNEGSKA (reference sequence). The CDR3 runs 16 residues. Trimming at V came to 0 bases and at J to 2 bases, leaving 8 bases not matched to a gene. The CDR3 coding sequence is TGCAGTGCTAGAGATAACAGGGGCTTCCCCACAGATACGCAGTATTTT. Its protein product is CSARDNRGFPTDTQYF.

The gene calls are TRBV20-1 and TRBJ1-1; D gene ambiguous. The CDR3 is 15 amino acids. Trimming took 1 base from V and 1 from J, leaving 13 bases between them. Germline V gene lookup returns CDR1 DFQATT and CDR2 SNEGSKA (reference sequence). CDR3: CSARARAGPNTEAFF. In nucleotides, the CDR3 is TGCAGTGCTAGAGCTCGTGCAGGCCCGAACACTGAAGCTTTCTTT.

This clonotype was observed a handful of times. This sequence joins TRBV29-1 and TRBJ2-3; 8 bases line up with TRBD2. The CDR3 is made up of 16 amino acids. Germline loops: CDR1 SQVTM, CDR2 ANQGSEA. Unmatched junction bases numbered 8, after V lost 3 bases and J lost 0 bases. The CDR3 spells CSVEGLGGTSTDTQYF. The DNA for the CDR3 is TGCAGCGTTGAGGGACTAGGCGGAACTAGCACAGATACGCAGTATTTT.

This clonotype appeared many times. The chain recombines TRBV7-2 with TRBJ2-7; D might be TRBD2 (6 bases). CDR1 SGHTA and CDR2 FQGNSA come from the germline V gene. V was shortened by 5 bases and J by 7 bases, with 9 bases between the two germline ends. The CDR3 totals 11 residues. Here the CDR3 reads CASSPGTEQYF. As DNA, the CDR3 is TGTGCCAGCAGCCCGGGGACTGAGCAGTACTTC.